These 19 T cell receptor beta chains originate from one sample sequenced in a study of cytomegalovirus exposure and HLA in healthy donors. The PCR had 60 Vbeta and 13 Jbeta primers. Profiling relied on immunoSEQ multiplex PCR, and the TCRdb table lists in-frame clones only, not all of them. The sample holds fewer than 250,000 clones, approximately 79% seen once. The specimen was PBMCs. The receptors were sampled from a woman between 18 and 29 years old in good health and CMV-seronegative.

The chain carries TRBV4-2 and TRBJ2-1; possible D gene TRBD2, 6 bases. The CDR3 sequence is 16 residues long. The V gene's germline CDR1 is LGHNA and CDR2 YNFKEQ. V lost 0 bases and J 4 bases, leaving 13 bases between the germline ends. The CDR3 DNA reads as TGTGCCAGCAGCCAAGAGTCCGGGAGTAAGTACAATGAGCAGTTCTTC. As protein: CASSQESGSKYNEQFF.

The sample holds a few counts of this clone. The CDR3 DNA follows: TGCGCCAGCAGCCAATCCGGGACTGGAAGTGGGCAAGAGACCCAGTACTTC. It is translated as CASSQSGTGSGQETQYF. The chain uses TRBV4-1 and TRBJ2-5, with a possible D match to TRBD2 (6 bases). The CDR3 has 17 residues. Trimming removed 2 bases at V and 2 bases at J, with 18 bases between. Germline V gene lookup returns CDR1 MGHRA and CDR2 YSYEKL.

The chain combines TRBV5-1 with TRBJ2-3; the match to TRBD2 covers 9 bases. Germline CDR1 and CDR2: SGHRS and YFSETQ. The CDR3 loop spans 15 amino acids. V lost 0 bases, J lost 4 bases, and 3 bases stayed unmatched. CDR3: CASSLGGGGADTQYF. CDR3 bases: TGCGCCAGCAGCTTGGGTGGCGGGGGGGCAGATACGCAGTATTTT.

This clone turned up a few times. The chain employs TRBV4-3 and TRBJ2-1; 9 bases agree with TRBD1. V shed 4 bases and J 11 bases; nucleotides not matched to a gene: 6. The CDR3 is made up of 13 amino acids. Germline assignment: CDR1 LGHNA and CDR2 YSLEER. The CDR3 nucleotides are TGCGCCAGCAGCCCCGGGACAGGGTCTAAGCAGTTCTTC. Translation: CASSPGTGSKQFF.

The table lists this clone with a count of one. The CDR3 loop reads CASSPQGGAEAFF. DNA of the CDR3: TGTGCCAGCAGCCCCCAGGGAGGGGCTGAAGCTTTCTTT. The chain couples TRBV9 to TRBJ1-1; maybe TRBD1 (5 bases). Per the germline V gene, CDR1 is SGDLS and CDR2 is YYNGEE. V was clipped by 4 bases and J by 6 bases, with 13 bases between them. CDR3 length: 13 amino acids.

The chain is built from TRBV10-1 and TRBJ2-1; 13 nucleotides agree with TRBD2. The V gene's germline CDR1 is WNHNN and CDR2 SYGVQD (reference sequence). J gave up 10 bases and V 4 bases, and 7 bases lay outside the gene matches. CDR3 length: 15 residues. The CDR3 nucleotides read TGCGCCAGCAGTGTTGGACTAGCGGGAGTTATGGAGCAGTTCTTC. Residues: CASSVGLAGVMEQFF.

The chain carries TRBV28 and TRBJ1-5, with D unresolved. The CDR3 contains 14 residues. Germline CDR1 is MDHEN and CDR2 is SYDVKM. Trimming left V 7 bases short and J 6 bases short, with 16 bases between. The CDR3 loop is CASIISGVGQPQHF. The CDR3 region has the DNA TGTGCCAGCATAATCAGCGGGGTTGGTCAGCCCCAGCATTTT.

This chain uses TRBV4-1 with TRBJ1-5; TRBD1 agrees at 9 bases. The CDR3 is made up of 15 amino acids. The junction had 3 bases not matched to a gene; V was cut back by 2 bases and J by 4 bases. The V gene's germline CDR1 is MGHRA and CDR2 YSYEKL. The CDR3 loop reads CASSQQQGANQPQHF. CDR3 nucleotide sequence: TGCGCCAGCAGCCAACAACAGGGGGCAAATCAGCCCCAGCATTTT.

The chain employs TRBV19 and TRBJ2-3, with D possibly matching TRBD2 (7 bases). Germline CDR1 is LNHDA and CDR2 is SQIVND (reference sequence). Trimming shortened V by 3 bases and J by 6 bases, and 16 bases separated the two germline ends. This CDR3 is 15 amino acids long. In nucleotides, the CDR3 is TGTGCCAGTAGTATTGCGGGGGCGACCCACGATACGCAGTATTTT. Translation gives CASSIAGATHDTQYF.

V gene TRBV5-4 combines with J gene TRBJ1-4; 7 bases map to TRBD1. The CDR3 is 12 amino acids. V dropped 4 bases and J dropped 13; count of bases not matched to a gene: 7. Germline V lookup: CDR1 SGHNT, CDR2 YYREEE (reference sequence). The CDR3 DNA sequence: TGTGCCAGCAGCCAAAAGGGGGCCCGACTGTTTTTT. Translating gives CASSQKGARLFF.

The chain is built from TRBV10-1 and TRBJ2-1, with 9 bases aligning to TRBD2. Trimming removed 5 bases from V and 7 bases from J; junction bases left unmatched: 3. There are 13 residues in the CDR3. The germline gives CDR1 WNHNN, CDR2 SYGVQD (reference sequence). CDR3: CASSYSGRNEQFF. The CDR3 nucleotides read TGCGCCAGCAGTTATAGCGGGAGAAATGAGCAGTTCTTC.

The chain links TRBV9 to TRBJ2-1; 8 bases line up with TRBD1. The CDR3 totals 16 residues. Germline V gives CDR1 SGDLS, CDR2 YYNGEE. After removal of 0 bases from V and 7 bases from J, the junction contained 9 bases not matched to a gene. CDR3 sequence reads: CASSVASQGALNEQFF. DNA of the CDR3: TGTGCCAGCAGCGTAGCTTCCCAGGGGGCTCTTAATGAGCAGTTCTTC.

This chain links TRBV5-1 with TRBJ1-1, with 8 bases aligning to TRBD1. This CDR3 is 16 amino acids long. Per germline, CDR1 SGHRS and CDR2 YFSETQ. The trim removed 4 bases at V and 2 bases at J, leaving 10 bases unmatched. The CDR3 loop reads CASSPRTGRVNTEAFF. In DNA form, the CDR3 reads TGCGCCAGCAGCCCTAGGACAGGGAGGGTCAACACTGAAGCTTTCTTT.

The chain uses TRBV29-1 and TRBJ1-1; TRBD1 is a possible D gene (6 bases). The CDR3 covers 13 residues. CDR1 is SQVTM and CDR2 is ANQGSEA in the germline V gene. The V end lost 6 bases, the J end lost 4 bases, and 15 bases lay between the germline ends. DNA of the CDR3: TGCAGCGTCCTCGGGGGGCGGTTCACTGAAGCTTTCTTT. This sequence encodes CSVLGGRFTEAFF.

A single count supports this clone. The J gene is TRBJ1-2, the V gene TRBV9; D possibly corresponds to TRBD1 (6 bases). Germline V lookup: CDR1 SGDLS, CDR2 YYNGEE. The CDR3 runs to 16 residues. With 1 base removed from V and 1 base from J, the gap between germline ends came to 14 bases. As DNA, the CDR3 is TGTGCCAGCAGCGTAACGGGGTCAGGGGATAACTATGGCTACACCTTC. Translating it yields CASSVTGSGDNYGYTF.

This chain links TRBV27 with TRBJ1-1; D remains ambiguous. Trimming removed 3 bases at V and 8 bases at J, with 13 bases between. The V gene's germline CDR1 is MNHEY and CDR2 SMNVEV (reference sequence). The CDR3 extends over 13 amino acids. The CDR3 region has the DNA TGTGCCAGCAGTTTCCGCCGCGGGGTCGAAGCTTTCTTT. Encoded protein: CASSFRRGVEAFF.

The CDR3, as DNA: TGTGCCAGCAGTTCTTTAAGGGGGCAGACTGAAGCTTTCTTT. Amino acids: CASSSLRGQTEAFF. This chain connects TRBV27 to TRBJ1-1, with 7 bases that match TRBD1. J gave up 5 bases and V 4 bases, and 7 bases lay outside the gene matches. The CDR3 is 14 amino acids. The germline V gene encodes CDR1 MNHEY and CDR2 SMNVEV (reference sequence).

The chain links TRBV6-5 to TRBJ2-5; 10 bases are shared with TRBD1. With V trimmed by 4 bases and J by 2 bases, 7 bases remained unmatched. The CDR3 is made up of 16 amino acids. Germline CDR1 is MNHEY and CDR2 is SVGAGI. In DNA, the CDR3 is TGTGCCAGCAGTTGGGACAGGGGCAAGCTACAAGAGACCCAGTACTTC. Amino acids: CASSWDRGKLQETQYF.

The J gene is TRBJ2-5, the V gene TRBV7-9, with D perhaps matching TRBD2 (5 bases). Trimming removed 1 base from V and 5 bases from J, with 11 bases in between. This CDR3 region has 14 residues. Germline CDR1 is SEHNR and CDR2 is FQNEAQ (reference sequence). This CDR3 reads CASSLEEEVETQYF. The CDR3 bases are TGTGCCAGCAGCTTAGAGGAGGAAGTGGAGACCCAGTACTTC.